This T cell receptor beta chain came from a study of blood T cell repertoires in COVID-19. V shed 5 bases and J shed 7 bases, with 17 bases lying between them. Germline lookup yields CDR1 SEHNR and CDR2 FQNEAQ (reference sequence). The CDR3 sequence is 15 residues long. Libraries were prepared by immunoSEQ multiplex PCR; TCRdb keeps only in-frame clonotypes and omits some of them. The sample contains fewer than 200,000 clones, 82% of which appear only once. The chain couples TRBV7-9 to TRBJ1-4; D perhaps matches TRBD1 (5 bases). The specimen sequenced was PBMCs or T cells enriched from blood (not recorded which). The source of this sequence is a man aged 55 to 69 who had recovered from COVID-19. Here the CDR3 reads CASSRDRETREKLFF. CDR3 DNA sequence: TGTGCCAGCAGCCGGGACCGGGAGACTCGTGAAAAACTGTTTTTT.